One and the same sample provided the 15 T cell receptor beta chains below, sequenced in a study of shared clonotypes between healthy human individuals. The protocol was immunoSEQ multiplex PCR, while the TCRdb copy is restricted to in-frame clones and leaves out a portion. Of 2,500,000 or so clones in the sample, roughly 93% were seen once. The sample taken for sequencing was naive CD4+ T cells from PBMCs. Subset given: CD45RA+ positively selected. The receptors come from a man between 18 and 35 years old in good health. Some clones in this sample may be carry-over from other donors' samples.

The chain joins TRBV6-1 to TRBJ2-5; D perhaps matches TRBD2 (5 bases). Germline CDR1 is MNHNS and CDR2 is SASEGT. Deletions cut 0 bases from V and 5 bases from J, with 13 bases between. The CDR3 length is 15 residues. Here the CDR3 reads CASSEASLQRETQYF. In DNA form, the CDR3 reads TGTGCCAGCAGTGAAGCAAGCCTCCAGCGGGAGACCCAGTACTTC.

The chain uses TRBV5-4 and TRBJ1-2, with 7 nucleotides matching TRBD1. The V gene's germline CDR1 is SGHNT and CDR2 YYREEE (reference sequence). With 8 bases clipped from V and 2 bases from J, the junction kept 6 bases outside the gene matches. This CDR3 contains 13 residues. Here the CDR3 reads CASGDSANYGYTF. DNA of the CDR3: TGTGCCAGTGGGGACAGCGCAAACTATGGCTACACCTTC.

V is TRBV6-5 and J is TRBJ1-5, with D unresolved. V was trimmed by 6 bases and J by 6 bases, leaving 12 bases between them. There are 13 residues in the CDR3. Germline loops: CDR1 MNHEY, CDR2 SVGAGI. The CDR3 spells CASRSLTAQPQHF. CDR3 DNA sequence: TGTGCCAGCAGATCTCTAACAGCTCAGCCCCAGCATTTT.

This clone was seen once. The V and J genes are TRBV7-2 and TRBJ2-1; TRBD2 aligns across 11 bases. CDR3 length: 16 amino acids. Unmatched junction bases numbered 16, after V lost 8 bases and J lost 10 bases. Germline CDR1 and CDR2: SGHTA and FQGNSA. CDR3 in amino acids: CASQLVAGGAGGEQFF. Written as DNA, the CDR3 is TGTGCCAGCCAGCTTGTAGCGGGAGGGGCCGGGGGAGAGCAGTTCTTC. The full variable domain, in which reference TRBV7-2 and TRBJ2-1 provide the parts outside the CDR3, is GAGVSQSPSNKVTEKGKDVELRCDPISGHTALYWYRQSLGQGLEFLIYFQGNSAPDKSGLPSDRFSAERTGGSVSTLTIQRTQQEDSAVYLCASQLVAGGAGGEQFFGPGTRLTVL.

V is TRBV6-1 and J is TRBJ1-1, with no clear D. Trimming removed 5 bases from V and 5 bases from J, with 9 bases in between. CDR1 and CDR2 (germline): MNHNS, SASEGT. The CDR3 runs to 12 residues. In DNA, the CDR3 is TGTGCCAGCAGTTGGGGTTGGACTGAAGCTTTCTTT. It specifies CASSWGWTEAFF.

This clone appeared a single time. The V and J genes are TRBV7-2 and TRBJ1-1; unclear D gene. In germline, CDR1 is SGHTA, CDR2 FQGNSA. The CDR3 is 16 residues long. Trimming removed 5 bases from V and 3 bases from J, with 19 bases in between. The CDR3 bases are TGTGCCAGCAGCCTAATAGGTTTGGGCGCGTACACTGAAGCTTTCTTT. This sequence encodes CASSLIGLGAYTEAFF.

The CDR3 region has the DNA TGCAGTGCTGGTGACCACACTGAAGCTTTCTTT. It specifies CSAGDHTEAFF. V gene TRBV20-1 combines with J gene TRBJ1-1; D not certain. Germline assignment: CDR1 DFQATT and CDR2 SNEGSKA (reference sequence). V dropped 5 bases and J dropped 3 bases, with 7 bases sitting between them. This CDR3 has 11 residues.

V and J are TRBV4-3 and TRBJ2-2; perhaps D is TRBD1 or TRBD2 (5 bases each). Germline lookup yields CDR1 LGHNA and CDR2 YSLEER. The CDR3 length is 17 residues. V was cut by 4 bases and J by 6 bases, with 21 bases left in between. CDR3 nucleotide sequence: TGCGCCAGCAGCCCGTCCCCCGGGACCGTGGTTGCCGGGGAGCTGTTTTTT. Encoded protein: CASSPSPGTVVAGELFF.

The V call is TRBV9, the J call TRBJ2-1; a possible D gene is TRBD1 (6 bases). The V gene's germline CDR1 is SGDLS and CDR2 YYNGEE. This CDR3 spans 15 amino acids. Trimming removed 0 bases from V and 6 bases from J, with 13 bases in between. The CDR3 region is CASSVARDITNEQFF. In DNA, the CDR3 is TGTGCCAGCAGCGTAGCCAGGGACATAACCAATGAGCAGTTCTTC.

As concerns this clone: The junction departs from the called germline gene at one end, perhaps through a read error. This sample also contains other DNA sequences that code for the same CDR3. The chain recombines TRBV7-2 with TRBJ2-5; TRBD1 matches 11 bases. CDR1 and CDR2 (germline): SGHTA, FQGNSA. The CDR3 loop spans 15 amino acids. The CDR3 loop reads CASSLAGQGAETQYF. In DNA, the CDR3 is TGTGCCAGCAGCCTAGCCGGACAGGGGGCAGAGACCCAGTACTTC.

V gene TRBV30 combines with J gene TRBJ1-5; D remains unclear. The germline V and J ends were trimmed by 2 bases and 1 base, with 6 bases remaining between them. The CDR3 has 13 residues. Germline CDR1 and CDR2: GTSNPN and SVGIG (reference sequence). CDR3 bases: TGTGCCTGGAGTCCCTTGAGCAATCAGCCCCAGCATTTT. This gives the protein CAWSPLSNQPQHF.

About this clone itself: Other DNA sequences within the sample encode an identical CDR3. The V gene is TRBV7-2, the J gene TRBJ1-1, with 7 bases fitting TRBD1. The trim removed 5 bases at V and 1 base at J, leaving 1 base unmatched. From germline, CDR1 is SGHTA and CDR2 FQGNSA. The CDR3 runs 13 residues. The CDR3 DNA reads TGTGCCAGCAGCCCAGGGGGGAACACTGAAGCTTTCTTT. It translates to CASSPGGNTEAFF.

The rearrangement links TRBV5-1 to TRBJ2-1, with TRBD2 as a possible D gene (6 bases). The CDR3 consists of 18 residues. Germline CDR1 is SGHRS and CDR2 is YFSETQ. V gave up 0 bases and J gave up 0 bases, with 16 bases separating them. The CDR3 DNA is TGCGCCAGCAGCTTGGGCAATAGCGGCCGTTACTCCTACAATGAGCAGTTCTTC. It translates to CASSLGNSGRYSYNEQFF.

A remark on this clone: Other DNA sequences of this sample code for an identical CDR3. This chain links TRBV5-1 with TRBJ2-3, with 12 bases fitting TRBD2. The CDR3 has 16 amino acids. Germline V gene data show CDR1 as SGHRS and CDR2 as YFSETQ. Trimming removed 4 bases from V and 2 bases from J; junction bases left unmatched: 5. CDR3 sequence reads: CASSLGLAGLTDTQYF. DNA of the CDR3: TGCGCCAGCAGCCTTGGACTAGCGGGGCTCACAGATACGCAGTATTTT.

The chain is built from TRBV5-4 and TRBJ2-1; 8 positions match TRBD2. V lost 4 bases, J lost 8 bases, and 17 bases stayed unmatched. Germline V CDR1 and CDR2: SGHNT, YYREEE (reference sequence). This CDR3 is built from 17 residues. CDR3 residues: CASSLGVVAGLPYEQFF. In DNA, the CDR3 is TGTGCCAGCAGCCTCGGGGTGGTAGCGGGACTGCCCTATGAGCAGTTCTTC. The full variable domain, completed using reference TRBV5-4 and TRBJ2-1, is ETGVTQSPTHLIKTRGQQVTLRCSSQSGHNTVSWYQQALGQGPQFIFQYYREEENGRGNFPPRFSGLQFPNYSSELNVNALELDDSALYLCASSLGVVAGLPYEQFFGPGTRLTVL.